The clone carrying this T cell receptor beta chain was seen a few times. Antigen unknown. The record originates from a study of T cell responses to AZD1222 COVID-19 vaccine. Points from the study as a whole: The CD4 TCRs associated with vaccination extended across spike and predominated at 160-218 and 743-854. Once two AZD1222 doses were given, Spike-specific TCR breadth and depth went up. None of the repertoires were sampled until the peak T cell response had passed.

The repertoire was sequenced with immunoSEQ multiplex PCR; TCRdb's copy has only in-frame clones and lacks some. The sample consists of about 130,000 clones, over 80% of them appearing once. The CDR3 extends over 18 amino acids. Losses at the gene ends were 4 bases for V and 5 bases for J; bases not matched to a gene: 19. Per germline, CDR1 SEHNR and CDR2 FQNEAQ (reference sequence). The TCR was taken from an adult who received the AZD1222 COVID-19 vaccine. The sample in question was peripheral blood, obtained 28 days after the second AZD1222 dose. The chain employs TRBV7-9 and TRBJ2-5, with 7 nucleotides matching TRBD1. CDR3 sequence reads: CASSSADRDLGWAETQYF. The CDR3 DNA reads as TGTGCCAGCAGCTCCGCCGACAGGGACCTTGGGTGGGCGGAGACCCAGTACTTC.